These 9 T cell receptor beta chains share one sample of origin, sequenced in a study of T cell responses to AZD1222 COVID-19 vaccine. Profiling relied on immunoSEQ multiplex PCR, and the TCRdb table lists in-frame clones only, not all of them. Of about 120,000 clones detected, 87% appear once; the ten largest clones hold under 3%. Sequencing used peripheral blood, obtained 28 days after the second AZD1222 dose. All receptors come from an adult who received the AZD1222 COVID-19 vaccine.

The chain is built from TRBV9 and TRBJ1-1, with D possibly matching TRBD1 (6 bases). Deletions cut 3 bases from V and 1 base from J, with 13 bases between. The CDR3 is 15 residues long. CDR1 and CDR2 from the germline V gene are SGDLS and YYNGEE. The DNA of the CDR3 is TGTGCCAGCAGCGGCCTTACAGGGACGAACACTGAAGCTTTCTTT. This translates into CASSGLTGTNTEAFF.

The chain combines TRBV2 with TRBJ1-4; 8 bases map to TRBD1. Trimming cost V 7 bases and J 0 bases; bases outside gene matches: 4. The CDR3 is 15 residues long. The germline CDR1 and CDR2 sequences are SNHLY and FYNNEI. The CDR3 nucleotides are TGTGCCAGCAATGGACAGGGACCAACTAATGAAAAACTGTTTTTT. Protein product: CASNGQGPTNEKLFF.

V gene TRBV11-2 combines with J gene TRBJ2-5, with D unclear. V lost 5 bases and J lost 5, with 15 bases in between. Germline CDR1 is SGHAT and CDR2 is FQNNGV. The CDR3 contains 14 residues. Here the CDR3 reads CASSLTGRSETQYF. The CDR3 nucleotides read TGTGCCAGCAGCCTCACGGGCCGAAGCGAGACCCAGTACTTC.

This clone came up once. This rearrangement joins TRBV12-3 or TRBV12-4 to TRBJ1-2; D gene uncertain. V was trimmed by 6 bases and J by 8 bases, leaving 13 bases between them. This CDR3 is 12 amino acids long. CDR3 DNA: TGTGCCAGCAGAGGACCTCTAGAGGGCTACACCTTC. It translates to CASRGPLEGYTF.

The chain couples TRBV6-5 to TRBJ1-5; D is ambiguous. V lost 0 bases, J lost 3 bases, and 9 bases lay in between. The CDR3 consists of 15 residues. CDR1 is MNHEY and CDR2 is SVGAGI in the germline V gene. CDR3 sequence: CASSYSTGFNQPQHF. The CDR3 nucleotides read TGTGCCAGCAGTTACTCGACCGGGTTCAATCAGCCCCAGCATTTT.

The rearrangement uses TRBV4-3 and TRBJ1-2; D possibly corresponds to TRBD1 (5 bases). Germline CDR1 LGHNA, CDR2 YSLEER. Trimming took 0 bases from V and 3 from J, leaving 11 bases between them. The CDR3 runs 15 residues. The CDR3 DNA reads as TGCGCCAGCAGCCAAGACGCCCAGGGCTACTATGGCTACACCTTC. Translating it yields CASSQDAQGYYGYTF.

The gene calls are TRBV7-9 and TRBJ1-3; no clear D. V lost 4 bases, J lost 0 bases, and 4 bases lay in between. This CDR3 region has 13 residues. Germline assignment: CDR1 SEHNR and CDR2 FQNEAQ (reference sequence). The DNA of the CDR3 is TGTGCCAGCAGCTCCTTCTCTGGAAACACCATATATTTT. It specifies CASSSFSGNTIYF.

In its sample, this clone was seen a few times. The CDR3 nucleotides are TGTGCCAGTAGTATCCAGGGCCCGAACACTGAAGCTTTCTTT. Translating it yields CASSIQGPNTEAFF. This chain connects TRBV19 to TRBJ1-1, with D tentatively TRBD1 (5 bases). Germline V gene sequence: CDR1 LNHDA, CDR2 SQIVND (reference sequence). V dropped 3 bases and J dropped 1 base, with 9 bases sitting between them. The CDR3 runs 14 residues.

This chain uses TRBV7-9 with TRBJ1-6, with 7 positions matching TRBD1. The CDR3 loop spans 15 amino acids. V was pared by 1 base and J by 10 bases, with 7 bases of the junction left unmatched. CDR1 SEHNR and CDR2 FQNEAQ come from the germline V gene (reference sequence). CDR3 residues: CASSLETGHWSPLHF. CDR3 nucleotide sequence: TGTGCCAGCAGCTTAGAGACAGGGCATTGGTCACCCCTCCACTTT.